The rows below give T cell receptor beta chains drawn from one sample of a study of T cells in localized non-small cell lung cancer. This table comes from immunoSEQ multiplex PCR, and its TCRdb copy is limited to in-frame clones, with some not included. The table has 6,000 to 7,500 clones, under 65% seen once. The sample was lymph node tissue, taken before any cancer treatment. Every receptor here comes from a female donor aged 60 or older with stage I lung adenocarcinoma. The CDR3 runs from the conserved cysteine through the conserved F or W. D genes are given only for firm matches. Size values are once, few and many counts, or a class for expanded clones, and some rows have none.

>-|TRBD2|TRBJ2-2|TRBV19
CASLMGTSGTLATGELFF
TGTGCCAGCCTAATGGGGACTAGCGGGACCCTGGCCACCGGGGAGCTGTTTTTT
>-|TRBD2|TRBJ2-7|TRBV12-5
CASGLGLAGGPGGEQYF
TGTGCTAGTGGTTTGGGACTAGCGGGGGGCCCTGGAGGGGAGCAGTACTTC
>-|TRBD1|TRBJ1-1|TRBV6-8
CASSARQGLNTEAFF
TGTGCCAGCAGTGCTCGACAGGGGTTGAACACTGAAGCTTTCTTT
>-|TRBD2|TRBJ2-1|TRBV18
CASSGQPGLGSNEQFF
TGTGCCAGCTCAGGACAGCCGGGACTAGGAAGCAATGAGCAGTTCTTC
>-|-|TRBJ2-2|TRBV28
CASSLYGERRELFF
TGTGCCAGCAGTTTGTATGGTGAACGCAGGGAGCTGTTTTTT
>-|TRBD1|TRBJ2-5|TRBV28
CASSLSGTGQETQYF
TGTGCCAGCAGTTTATCGGGGACAGGTCAAGAGACCCAGTACTTC
>few|-|TRBJ1-2|TRBV29-1
CSVEDYRGDGYTF
TGCAGCGTTGAAGACTATCGGGGTGATGGCTACACCTTC
>-|TRBD1|TRBJ1-2|TRBV19
CASSRGQGPGYTF
TGTGCCAGTAGTCGAGGACAGGGTCCTGGCTACACCTTC
>-|-|TRBJ1-1|TRBV14
CASSLGDLIINTEAFF
TGTGCCAGCAGCCTCGGGGACCTTATTATCAACACTGAAGCTTTCTTT
>once|-|TRBJ2-4|TRBV19
CASTPTNSAKNIQYF
TGTGCCAGTACCCCTACGAATTCTGCCAAAAACATTCAGTACTTC
>-|-|TRBJ1-1|TRBV6-8
CAGSLGQWNTEAFF
TGTGCCGGGAGCTTGGGGCAGTGGAACACTGAAGCTTTCTTT
>-|-|TRBJ1-1|TRBV9
CASSVDGASTEAFF
TGTGCCAGCAGCGTAGACGGGGCAAGCACTGAAGCTTTCTTT
>-|TRBD1|TRBJ2-7|TRBV6-8
CASSRTGKYEQYF
TGTGCCAGCAGTCGGACAGGGAAGTACGAGCAGTACTTC
>large|TRBD2|TRBJ2-7|TRBV6-8
CASSYGLAGEGGSYEQYF
TGTGCCAGCAGTTACGGACTAGCGGGAGAGGGGGGTTCCTACGAGCAGTACTTC
>few|TRBD2|TRBJ2-2|TRBV6-8
CASSLTSGLTGELFF
TGTGCCAGCAGTTTGACTAGCGGCCTCACCGGGGAGCTGTTTTTT
>-|-|TRBJ1-3|TRBV7-5
CASSSPGTPSSGNTIYF
TGTGCCAGCAGCTCCCCCGGGACTCCCAGCTCTGGAAACACCATATATTTT
>-|-|TRBJ1-5|TRBV19
CASNISGLVGLSNQPQHF
TGTGCCAGTAATATTAGCGGCCTTGTGGGACTTAGCAATCAGCCCCAGCATTTT
>-|TRBD1|TRBJ1-3|TRBV28
CASSLPRDRGNTIYF
TGTGCCAGCAGTTTGCCCCGGGACAGGGGAAACACCATATATTTT
>-|-|TRBJ2-1|TRBV18
CASRPTRGAGNNEQFF
TGTGCCAGCCGGCCGACTCGGGGGGCTGGCAACAATGAGCAGTTCTTC
>-|-|TRBJ2-6|TRBV9
CASSVALGGANVLTF
TGTGCCAGCAGCGTAGCACTGGGTGGGGCCAACGTCCTGACTTTC
>-|TRBD1|TRBJ2-7|TRBV28
CASSLYSSGTGRYEQYF
TGTGCCAGCAGTTTGTATAGTTCGGGGACAGGGCGCTACGAGCAGTACTTC
>few|-|TRBJ2-5|TRBV9
CAGRDGEETQYF
TGTGCCGGAAGAGACGGAGAAGAGACCCAGTACTTC
>few|-|TRBJ2-3|TRBV6-8
CASSYSSGSTDTQYF
TGTGCCAGCAGTTACTCGAGCGGAAGCACAGATACGCAGTATTTT
>few|-|TRBJ2-3|TRBV11-3
CASSQQDTYTDTQYF
TGTGCCAGCAGCCAACAAGACACGTACACAGATACGCAGTATTTT